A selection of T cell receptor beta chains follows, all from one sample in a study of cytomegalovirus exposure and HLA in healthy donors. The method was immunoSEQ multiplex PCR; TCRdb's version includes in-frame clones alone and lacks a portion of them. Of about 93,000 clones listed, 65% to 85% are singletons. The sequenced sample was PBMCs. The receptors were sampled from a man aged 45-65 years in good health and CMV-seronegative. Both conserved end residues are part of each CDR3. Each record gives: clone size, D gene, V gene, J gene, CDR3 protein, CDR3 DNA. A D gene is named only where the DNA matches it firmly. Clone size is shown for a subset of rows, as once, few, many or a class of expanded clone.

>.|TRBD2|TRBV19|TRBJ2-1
CASSSGRANEQFF
TGTGCCAGTAGTAGCGGGAGGGCGAATGAGCAGTTCTTC
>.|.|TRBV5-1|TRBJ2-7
CASRGGVTSYEQYF
TGCGCCAGCAGGGGCGGGGTAACGTCCTACGAGCAGTACTTC
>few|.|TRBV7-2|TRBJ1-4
CASSRVSGAGEKLFF
TGTGCCAGCAGCCGTGTGTCAGGGGCCGGCGAAAAACTGTTTTTT
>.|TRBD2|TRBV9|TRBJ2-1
CASSAPSGSENEQFF
TGTGCCAGCAGCGCCCCTAGCGGGAGTGAGAATGAGCAGTTCTTC
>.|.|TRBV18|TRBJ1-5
CASSPQGSLNQPQHF
TGTGCCAGCTCACCACAGGGGTCCCTAAATCAGCCCCAGCATTTT
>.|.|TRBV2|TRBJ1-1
CASSDRDGKAFF
TGTGCCAGCAGTGACAGGGATGGGAAGGCTTTCTTT
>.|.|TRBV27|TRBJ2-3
CASSAGVVDTQYF
TGTGCCAGCAGTGCCGGAGTCGTAGATACGCAGTATTTT
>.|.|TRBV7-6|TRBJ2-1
CASSSSVGSYNEQFF
TGTGCCAGCAGTTCTAGCGTTGGGTCCTACAATGAGCAGTTCTTC
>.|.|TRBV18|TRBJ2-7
CASSPSTDYEQYF
TGTGCCAGCTCACCTTCGACAGATTACGAGCAGTACTTC
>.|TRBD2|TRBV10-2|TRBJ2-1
CASRATSGPYNEQFF
TGCGCCAGCAGAGCTACTAGCGGACCTTACAATGAGCAGTTCTTC
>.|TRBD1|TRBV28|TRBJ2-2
CASASGTGVGELFF
TGTGCCAGTGCTTCCGGGACAGGGGTCGGGGAGCTGTTTTTT
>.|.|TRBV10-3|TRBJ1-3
CAISEMEKEGNTIYF
TGTGCCATCAGTGAGATGGAAAAGGAGGGAAACACCATATATTTT
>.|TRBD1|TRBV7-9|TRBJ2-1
CASSDSGPGGSYNEQFF
TGTGCCAGCAGCGATTCTGGCCCAGGGGGTTCCTACAATGAGCAGTTCTTC
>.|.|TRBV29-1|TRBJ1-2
CSVVNSLSYGYTF
TGCAGCGTTGTAAACTCGCTATCCTATGGCTACACCTTC
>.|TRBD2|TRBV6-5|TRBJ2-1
CASRLLAGHNEQFF
TGTGCCAGCAGGTTACTAGCGGGCCACAATGAGCAGTTCTTC
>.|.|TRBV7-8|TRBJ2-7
CASSYAQGNYEQYF
TGTGCCAGCAGCTACGCTCAGGGGAACTACGAGCAGTACTTC
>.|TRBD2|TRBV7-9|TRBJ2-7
CASSALAGQAYEQYF
TGTGCCAGCAGCGCCCTAGCGGGACAAGCCTACGAGCAGTACTTC
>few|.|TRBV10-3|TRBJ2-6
CAIKTGRSSGANVLTF
TGTGCCATTAAGACAGGGAGGAGCTCTGGGGCCAACGTCCTGACTTTC
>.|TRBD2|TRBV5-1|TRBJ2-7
CASSYRTSGSNEQYF
TGCGCCAGCAGCTACCGGACTAGCGGGAGCAACGAGCAGTACTTC
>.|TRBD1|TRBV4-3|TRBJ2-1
CASSLEGASYNEQFF
TGCGCCAGCAGCCTCGAGGGGGCCTCCTACAATGAGCAGTTCTTC
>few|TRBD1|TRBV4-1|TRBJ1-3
CASRQGAGNTIYF
TGCGCCAGCAGACAGGGGGCTGGAAACACCATATATTTT
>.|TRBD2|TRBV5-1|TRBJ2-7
CASSQTSANLYEQYF
TGCGCCAGCAGCCAAACTAGCGCGAATCTCTACGAGCAGTACTTC
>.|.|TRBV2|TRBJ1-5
CASSRTTGQPQHF
TGTGCCAGCAGCCGCACAACAGGCCAGCCCCAGCATTTT
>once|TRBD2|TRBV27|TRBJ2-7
CASSFPGTSMNEQYF
TGTGCCAGCAGTTTCCCCGGGACTAGTATGAACGAGCAGTACTTC
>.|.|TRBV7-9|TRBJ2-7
CASSSRDPSAGNYEQYF
TGTGCCAGCAGCTCTCGGGACCCCTCCGCGGGGAACTACGAGCAGTACTTC
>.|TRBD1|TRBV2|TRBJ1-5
CASNPGQGLSQPQHF
TGTGCCAGCAATCCCGGACAGGGCTTAAGTCAGCCCCAGCATTTT
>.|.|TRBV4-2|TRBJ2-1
CASSQLGLGLGSSYNEQFF
TGTGCCAGCAGCCAATTGGGACTCGGGCTAGGGAGCTCCTACAATGAGCAGTTCTTC
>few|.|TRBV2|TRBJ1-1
CASSEQRAGMNTEAFF
TGTGCCAGCAGCGAACAAAGGGCGGGGATGAACACTGAAGCTTTCTTT
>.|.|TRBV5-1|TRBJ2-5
CASSLGGQIQETQYF
TGCGCCAGCAGCTTGGGAGGACAGATCCAAGAGACCCAGTACTTC
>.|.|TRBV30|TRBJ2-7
CAWSVTGDEQCF
TGTGCCTGGAGTGTTACGGGGGACGAGCAGTGCTTC
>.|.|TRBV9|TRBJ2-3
CASSVEGSLTTQYF
TGTGCCAGCAGCGTTGAGGGTTCGTTAACTACGCAGTATTTT
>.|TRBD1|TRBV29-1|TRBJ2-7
CSVAGTGVSYEQYF
TGCAGCGTTGCCGGGACAGGGGTTAGCTACGAGCAGTACTTC
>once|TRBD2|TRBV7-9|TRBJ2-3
CASSKREGLRTYTDTQYF
TGTGCCAGCAGCAAGCGGGAGGGCCTCAGGACATACACAGATACGCAGTATTTT
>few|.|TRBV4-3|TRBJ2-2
CASSIRPLDTGELFF
TGCGCCAGCAGCATCCGGCCACTAGACACCGGGGAGCTGTTTTTT
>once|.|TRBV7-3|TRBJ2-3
CASSLSGGNPDTQYF
TGTGCCAGCAGCTTAAGCGGCGGGAACCCAGATACGCAGTATTTT
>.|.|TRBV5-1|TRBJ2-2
CASSLVVQVQTNTGELFF
TGCGCCAGCAGCTTGGTAGTCCAGGTGCAGACGAACACCGGGGAGCTGTTTTTT
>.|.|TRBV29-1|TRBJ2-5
CSVEGRGQETQYF
TGCAGCGTTGAAGGAAGGGGTCAAGAGACCCAGTACTTC
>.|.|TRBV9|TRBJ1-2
CASSPGPGSAAGYTF
TGTGCCAGCAGCCCCGGCCCGGGTTCAGCGGCTGGCTACACCTTC
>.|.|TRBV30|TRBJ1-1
CAWSYSPVTEAFF
TGTGCCTGGAGTTACAGCCCGGTTACTGAAGCTTTCTTT
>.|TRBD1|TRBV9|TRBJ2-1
CASSFGQGFDEQFF
TGTGCCAGCAGCTTCGGACAGGGGTTCGATGAGCAGTTCTTC
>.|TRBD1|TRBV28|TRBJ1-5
CASSRDSYNQPQHF
TGTGCCAGCAGTAGGGACAGCTACAATCAGCCCCAGCATTTT